The TCR beta chain under discussion was sequenced for a study of T cell changes during pregnancy in multiple sclerosis. Germline V CDR1 and CDR2: SNHLY, FYNNEI. Trimming at V came to 6 bases and at J to 0 bases, leaving 7 bases not matched to a gene. The CDR3 runs 15 residues. Profiled with immunoSEQ multiplex PCR; TCRdb holds only in-frame clones, not every one. The top ten hold about 0.7% of the sample, which has tens of thousands of clones, 85% to 95% seen once. This sequence originates from a female donor with multiple sclerosis, enrolled in a pregnancy study. The specimen comprised CD4+ T cells from peripheral blood mononuclear cells, sampled in the third trimester of pregnancy. The chain recombines TRBV2 with TRBJ1-1; TRBD1 matches at 7 bases. CDR3 nucleotides: TGTGCCAGCAGCGAACAGGGGTGGGTGAACACTGAAGCTTTCTTT. As protein: CASSEQGWVNTEAFF.